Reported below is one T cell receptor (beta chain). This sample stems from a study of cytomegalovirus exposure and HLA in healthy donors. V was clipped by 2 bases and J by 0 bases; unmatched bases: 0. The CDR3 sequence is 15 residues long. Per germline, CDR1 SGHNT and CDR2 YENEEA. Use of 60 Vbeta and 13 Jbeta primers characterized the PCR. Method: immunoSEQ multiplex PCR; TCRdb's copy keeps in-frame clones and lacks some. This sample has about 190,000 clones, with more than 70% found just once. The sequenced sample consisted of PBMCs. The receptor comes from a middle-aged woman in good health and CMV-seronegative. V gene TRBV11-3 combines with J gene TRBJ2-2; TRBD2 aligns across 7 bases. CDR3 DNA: TGTGCCAGCAGCTTAAGCGGGGCGAACACCGGGGAGCTGTTTTTT. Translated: CASSLSGANTGELFF.